One sample yielded the 30 T cell receptor beta chains listed below, sequenced in a study of T cell repertoires in cytomegalovirus infection (dated by TCRdb to between 2018 and 2020). No cognate antigen is known for these TCRs. This specimen's treatment or condition label, interpreted: in vitro stimulation with specific CMV peptide epitopes to enrich CMV-specific T cells. TCRdb shows the sequencer as Illumina HiSeq 1500. In TCRdb, the public reads were trimmed at Q25 with fastp and aligned with MiXCR, with productive beta chains retained. Each record represents a unique CDR3 protein, reported with the most common genes and DNA among its rows. This sample comprises some 920,000 distinct CDR3 sequences, 31% of them detected only once. The biggest ten clones account for around 15% of the sample. This specimen consisted of cultured CD8+ T cells from PBMCs, obtained from culture after CMV antigen stimulation. Receptor source: a human donor in good health (CMV status not recorded). Some clones in this sample may be carry-over from other donors' samples.

Worth noting for this clonotype: One junction end disagrees with the germline gene, perhaps due to a read error. This chain connects TRBV25-1 to TRBJ1-5; no clear D gene. Per germline, CDR1 MGHDK and CDR2 SYGVNS. This CDR3 has 13 residues. The CDR3 bases are TGTGCCAACAGTGAAGGGAGCAATCAGCCCCAGCATTTT. Its protein is CANSEGSNQPQHF.

This clonotype has a handful of counts. J is TRBJ2-7 and V is TRBV15; D remains unclear. The V end was cut by 2 bases, the J end by 1 base, with 3 bases between. CDR1 is LNHNV and CDR2 is YYDKDF in the germline V gene (reference sequence). The CDR3 is made up of 12 amino acids. CDR3 coding DNA: TGTGCCACCAGCAGATCTTCCTACGAGCAGTACTTC. It is translated as CATSRSSYEQYF.

The V and J genes are TRBV12-3 or TRBV12-4 and TRBJ1-5; the D is unclear. The CDR3 is 15 residues long. Trimming removed 8 bases from V and 0 bases from J, with 14 bases in between. For the CDR3, the DNA is TGTGCCAGCGCCATAACAGCTCATAGCAATCAGCCCCAGCATTTT. Protein product: CASAITAHSNQPQHF.

V and J are TRBV5-1 and TRBJ2-3; a possible D gene is TRBD2 (6 bases). V lost 4 bases and J lost 0, with 15 bases in between. CDR1 and CDR2 (germline): SGHRS, YFSETQ. The CDR3 has 16 amino acids. The CDR3 spells CASSGGTKLSTDTQYF. Here the CDR3 DNA reads TGCGCCAGCAGCGGGGGGACCAAACTAAGCACAGATACGCAGTATTTT.

The CDR3: CASGLTPAYEQYV. The CDR3 region has the DNA TGTGCCAGCGGACTGACTCCGGCCTACGAGCAGTACGTC. The rearrangement uses TRBV6-2 or TRBV6-3 and TRBJ2-7; perhaps TRBD2 as D (5 bases). CDR1 and CDR2 from the germline V gene are MNHEY and SVGEGT. Trimming left V 8 bases short and J 2 bases short, with 13 bases between. The CDR3 length is 13 residues.

The sample holds many counts of this clonotype. The CDR3 loop reads CASSPHKDRGAEAFF. The CDR3 nucleotides read TGTGCCAGCTCACCACATAAAGACAGGGGCGCTGAAGCTTTCTTT. The chain combines TRBV18 with TRBJ1-1; 8 bases are shared with TRBD1. The CDR3 totals 15 residues. CDR1 KGHSH and CDR2 LQKENI come from the germline V gene. Unmatched junction bases numbered 7, after V lost 1 base and J lost 6 bases.

V gene TRBV15 combines with J gene TRBJ2-5; D ambiguous. The CDR3 length is 15 residues. V lost 5 bases, J lost 4 bases, and 17 bases lay in between. Looked up from germline, CDR1 is LNHNV and CDR2 is YYDKDF (reference sequence). Here the CDR3 DNA reads TGTGCCACCAGCGCCGGCGCTACCCTGGGAGAGACCCAGTACTTC. Translated, it gives CATSAGATLGETQYF.

The V call is TRBV25-1, the J call TRBJ1-4; D possibly corresponds to TRBD1 (5 bases). Germline values: CDR1 MGHDK, CDR2 SYGVNS. The CDR3 is made up of 16 amino acids. With 0 bases removed from V and 5 bases from J, the gap between germline ends came to 13 bases. DNA of the CDR3: TGTGCCAGCAGTGAATATAGGGCAGGGTCAAATGAAAAACTGTTTTTT. Amino acids: CASSEYRAGSNEKLFF.

About this clonotype itself: This may stem from a read error, because a much larger clone lies one nucleotide away. V and J are TRBV6-5 and TRBJ1-2; D unclear. The CDR3 loop spans 11 amino acids. Germline V gene data show CDR1 as MNHEY and CDR2 as SVGAGI. The CDR3 DNA follows: TGTGCCAGCAGTTACGGGGATGGCTACAACTTC. Residues: CASSYGDGYNF.

This sequence joins TRBV5-1 and TRBJ2-2; TRBD2 aligns across 12 bases. With V trimmed by 4 bases and J by 5 bases, 12 bases remained unmatched. The CDR3 contains 18 residues. Germline CDR1 and CDR2: SGHRS and YFSETQ. The CDR3 protein is CASSRGLAGRWWTGELFF. The CDR3 nucleotides read TGCGCCAGCAGCCGCGGACTAGCGGGGAGATGGTGGACCGGGGAGCTGTTTTTT.

This clonotype appeared a few times. The chain combines TRBV2 with TRBJ1-2; D might be TRBD1 (6 bases). The CDR3 consists of 12 residues. V lost 7 bases, J lost 8 bases, and 14 bases lay in between. Germline V lookup: CDR1 SNHLY, CDR2 FYNNEI. The CDR3 nucleotides are TGTGCCAGCATAGGGGGGAGGGACGGCTACACCTTC. Translated: CASIGGRDGYTF.

As regards this clonotype: At one boundary the junction diverges from the germline segment, which might be a read error. The chain combines TRBV7-7 with TRBJ2-5, with TRBD1 identical over 8 bases. Germline V gene sequence: CDR1 SSHAT, CDR2 FNYEAQ (reference sequence). The CDR3 extends over 18 amino acids. The CDR3 spells CASSLSLLGTGGQETQYF. Here the CDR3 DNA reads TGTGCTAGCAGCTTATCTCTCCTCGGGACAGGAGGACAAGAGACCCAGTACTTC. Drawing the rest from reference TRBV7-7 and TRBJ2-5, the complete variable domain is GAGVSQSPRYKVTKRGQDVTLRCDPISSHATLYWYQQALGQGPEFLTYFNYEAQPDKSGLPSDRFSAERPEGSISTLTIQRTEQRDSAMYRCASSLSLLGTGGQETQYFGPGTRLLVL.

The chain couples TRBV29-1 to TRBJ2-5, with D perhaps matching TRBD1 (6 bases). The V end lost 5 bases, the J end lost 2 bases, and 21 bases lay between the germline ends. CDR1 and CDR2 (germline): SQVTM, ANQGSEA. The CDR3 is 16 residues long. The DNA for the CDR3 is TGCAGCGTTCCGGGACACCCGCCTCAGGCACAAGAGACCCAGTACTTC. It codes for CSVPGHPPQAQETQYF.

V gene TRBV6-6 combines with J gene TRBJ2-3; tentatively, D is TRBD1 or TRBD2 (5 bases each). Germline V gene lookup returns CDR1 MNHNY and CDR2 SVGAGI (reference sequence). Trimming took off 1 base at V and 2 bases at J, with 7 bases between the two ends. CDR3 length equals 14 residues. The CDR3 bases are TGTGCCAGCAGTTACTACGGGACCACAGATACGCAGTATTTT. It encodes CASSYYGTTDTQYF.

The gene calls are TRBV6-2 or TRBV6-3 and TRBJ1-5; D is unclear. V lost 7 bases, J lost 4 bases, and 14 bases lay in between. In germline, CDR1 is MNHEY, CDR2 SVGEGT. The CDR3 sequence is 14 residues long. The DNA for the CDR3 is TGTGCCAGCACCACCGATCCGATGAATCAGCCCCAGCATTTT. Translated, it gives CASTTDPMNQPQHF.

This sequence joins TRBV27 and TRBJ1-1, with D tentatively TRBD1 (5 bases). Trimming removed 6 bases at V and 5 bases at J, with 13 bases between. Germline CDR1 and CDR2: MNHEY and SMNVEV (reference sequence). This CDR3 is built from 13 residues. Written as DNA, the CDR3 is TGTGCCAGCAGCATTGGGGCTTCGACTGAAGCTTTCTTT. Encoded protein: CASSIGASTEAFF.

This clonotype was counted only a few times. This sequence joins TRBV4-3 and TRBJ2-2; TRBD2 aligns across 12 bases. CDR3 length: 18 amino acids. V trimming: 1 base; J trimming: 5 bases; junction bases outside the gene matches: 8. In germline, CDR1 is LGHNA, CDR2 YSLEER. The CDR3 spells CASSQGVLAGGRTGELFF. The CDR3 DNA follows: TGCGCCAGCAGCCAAGGGGTTCTAGCGGGGGGGCGAACCGGGGAGCTGTTTTTT.

This clonotype was counted only a few times. The J gene is TRBJ1-1, the V gene TRBV11-3; D might be TRBD1 (5 bases). The CDR3 is made up of 13 amino acids. Germline-derived CDR1 and CDR2 are SGHNT and YENEEA. The V and J ends lost 2 bases and 6 bases respectively, with 10 bases between them. CDR3 nucleotide sequence: TGTGCCAGCAGCTTAACAGGTAGAGCTGAAGCTTTCTTT. The encoded protein is CASSLTGRAEAFF.

The chain links TRBV27 to TRBJ1-2; D is undetermined. CDR3 length: 11 residues. CDR1 is MNHEY, CDR2 SMNVEV, per germline (reference sequence). In DNA, the CDR3 is TGTTCCACCCGGGGAGGGTATGGCTACACCTTC. Protein sequence: CSTRGGYGYTF.

The CDR3 region has the DNA TGTGCCGGGAACAGGGCACCGAATTCACCCCTCCACTTT. It encodes CAGNRAPNSPLHF. The genes are TRBV6-2 or TRBV6-3 and TRBJ1-6, with D possibly TRBD1 on 6 matching bases. The CDR3 covers 13 residues. Germline loops: CDR1 MNHEY, CDR2 SVGEGT. Trimming stripped 11 bases from V and 7 bases from J, with 15 bases between.

The rearrangement links TRBV4-3 to TRBJ1-4, with 8 bases that match TRBD1. V gave up 2 bases and J gave up 8 bases; unmatched junction bases: 4. Per the germline V gene, CDR1 is LGHNA and CDR2 is YSLEER. This CDR3 is built from 14 residues. The CDR3 DNA sequence: TGCGCCAGCAGCCAAAACAGGGGGGAAGAAAAACTGTTTTTT. It translates to CASSQNRGEEKLFF.

The rearrangement joins TRBV7-9 to TRBJ2-7; D perhaps matches TRBD1 (5 bases). The CDR3 has 14 amino acids. V was clipped by 2 bases and J by 5 bases, with 13 bases between them. The V gene's germline CDR1 is SEHNR and CDR2 FQNEAQ (reference sequence). The CDR3 DNA follows: TGTGCCAGCAGCTTATACAACATGGACAACGAGCAGTACTTC. Protein: CASSLYNMDNEQYF. Drawing the rest from reference TRBV7-9 and TRBJ2-7, the complete variable domain is DTGVSQNPRHKITKRGQNVTFRCDPISEHNRLYWYRQTLGQGPEFLTYFQNEAQLEKSRLLSDRFSAERPKGSFSTLEIQRTEQGDSAMYLCASSLYNMDNEQYFGPGTRLTVT.

This clonotype has a count of ten or more. The chain uses TRBV7-2 and TRBJ2-7, with 9 bases fitting TRBD1. CDR1 and CDR2 (germline): SGHTA, FQGNSA. J gave up 0 bases and V 7 bases, and 7 bases lay outside the gene matches. The CDR3 is 15 amino acids. As DNA, the CDR3 is TGTGCCAGCACCTTGACAGGGGGGAACTCCTACGAGCAGTACGTC. Translated: CASTLTGGNSYEQYV.

This clonotype was counted a few times. This sequence joins TRBV12-3 or TRBV12-4 and TRBJ1-2; no definite D call. The germline V and J ends were trimmed by 5 bases and 5 bases, with 18 bases remaining between them. CDR3 length: 15 amino acids. In nucleotides, the CDR3 is TGTGCCAGCAGTCCAAAATTGGGTGGACGGTATGGCTACACCTTC. Amino acids: CASSPKLGGRYGYTF.

This clonotype was seen a single time. This chain connects TRBV3-1 to TRBJ1-5, with D unresolved. The CDR3 is made up of 15 amino acids. Looked up from germline, CDR1 is LGHDT and CDR2 is YNNKEL (reference sequence). The V end lost 0 bases, the J end lost 0 bases, and 6 bases lay between the germline ends. The chain's CDR3 is CASSQDSHSNQPQHF. Here the CDR3 DNA reads TGTGCCAGCAGCCAAGATAGTCATAGCAATCAGCCCCAGCATTTT.

The chain is built from TRBV28 and TRBJ1-4, with D hard to call. Trimming left V 2 bases short and J 8 bases short, with 15 bases between. Germline V gene data show CDR1 as MDHEN and CDR2 as SYDVKM. The CDR3 consists of 15 residues. The DNA for the CDR3 is TGTGCCAGCAGTTTAAAAAGTAACCACCGAGAAAAACTGTTTTTT. Protein: CASSLKSNHREKLFF.

This clonotype was seen at least ten times. V is TRBV12-3 or TRBV12-4 and J is TRBJ2-2, with D perhaps matching TRBD2 (5 bases). With 9 bases removed from V and 5 bases from J, the gap between germline ends came to 31 bases. CDR3 length: 19 amino acids. The CDR3 protein is CASNSRAISSLAGTGELFF. CDR3 nucleotides: TGTGCCAGTAATTCTCGCGCTATCTCCAGCCTGGCGGGTACCGGGGAGCTGTTTTTT.

The V call is TRBV19, the J call TRBJ2-3; D is undetermined. Germline V CDR1 and CDR2: LNHDA, SQIVND (reference sequence). The V gene lost 2 bases and the J gene lost 2 bases, with 8 bases spanning the gap. This CDR3 has 14 residues. The CDR3 here is CASSIQKATDTQYF. DNA of the CDR3: TGTGCCAGTAGTATACAGAAAGCCACAGATACGCAGTATTTT.

The gene calls are TRBV15 and TRBJ2-7; 7 nucleotides line up with TRBD1. With V trimmed by 2 bases and J by 6 bases, 10 bases remained unmatched. Germline assignment: CDR1 LNHNV and CDR2 YYDKDF (reference sequence). The CDR3 sequence is 15 residues long. CDR3 DNA sequence: TGTGCCACCAGCAGAACAATGACAGGGCAGGCCGAGCAGTACTTC. Translating gives CATSRTMTGQAEQYF.

The chain has TRBV5-4 and TRBJ2-2, with D uncertain. With 0 bases removed from V and 1 base from J, the gap between germline ends came to 13 bases. The CDR3 runs to 17 residues. Germline V gene sequence: CDR1 SGHNT, CDR2 YYREEE (reference sequence). As DNA, the CDR3 is TGTGCCAGCAGCTTGGAGGTTTTGGAGCTGAACACCGGGGAGCTGTTTTTT. Its translation is CASSLEVLELNTGELFF.